This T cell receptor beta chain is from a study of PD-L1 blockade in urothelial cancer. About the research overall: Samples of blood were analyzed 3 weeks (second dose) and 6 weeks after treatment start. There were a median of approximately 150,000 T cells in blood samples.

Noted time point: peripheral blood 6 weeks after treatment start. The germline gives CDR1 SGHNT, CDR2 YYREEE (reference sequence). This CDR3 is 12 amino acids long. The protocol was immunoSEQ multiplex PCR, while the TCRdb copy is restricted to in-frame clones and leaves out a portion. Seen here are 50,000 to 55,000 clones, roughly 91% observed once, and the top ten hold under 2.5%. V gene TRBV5-4 combines with J gene TRBJ2-5; 7 positions match TRBD1. Gene TRBJ2-7 matches the end of the DNA better, so the J call may be wrong. The material sequenced was PBMCs, taken around atezolizumab (anti-PD-L1) treatment. This receptor was taken from a man aged 55 to 70 with urothelial cancer. DNA for the CDR3: TGTGCCAGCAGCGAGGGACAGTACGAGCAGTACTTC. It translates to CASSEGQYEQYF.